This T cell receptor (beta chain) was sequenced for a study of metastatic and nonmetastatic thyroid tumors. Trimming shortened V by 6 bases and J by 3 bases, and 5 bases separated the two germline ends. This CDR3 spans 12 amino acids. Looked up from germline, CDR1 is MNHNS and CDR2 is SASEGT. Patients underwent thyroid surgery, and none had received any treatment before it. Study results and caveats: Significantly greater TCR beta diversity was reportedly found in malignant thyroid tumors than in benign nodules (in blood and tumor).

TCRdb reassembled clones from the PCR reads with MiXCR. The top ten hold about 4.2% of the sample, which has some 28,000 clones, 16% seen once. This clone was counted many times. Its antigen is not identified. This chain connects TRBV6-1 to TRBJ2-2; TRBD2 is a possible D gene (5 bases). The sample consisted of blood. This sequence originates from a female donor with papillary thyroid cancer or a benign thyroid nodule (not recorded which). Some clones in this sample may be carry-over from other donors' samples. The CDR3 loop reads CASRRDTGELFF. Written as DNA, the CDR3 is TGTGCCAGCAGGAGGGACACCGGGGAGCTGTTTTTT.